One T cell receptor (beta chain) is described in this entry. There is no known antigen for this receptor. It has no much larger one-base neighbor in the sample; base qualities were not kept. The sample is drawn from a study of cytomegalovirus exposure and HLA in healthy donors (dated 2017 in TCRdb). With respect to the entire study: The 500 to 800 repertoires of the first cohort and the roughly 110 validation repertoires were produced on the same platform, according to a later analysis. The study was designed to test whether signatures of past pathogen exposure could be identified by cataloging public T cell receptors. Besides the first cohort of roughly 700 subjects, a separate validation cohort made up of 120 different subjects was used. To predict cytomegalovirus infection status, the study brought together high-throughput TCR immunosequencing, statistical association of individual TCRs with disease status, and machine learning.

Overall study results and their limits: In the study, some 180 TCR beta chains were listed as associated with cytomegalovirus. A few of the identified cytomegalovirus-associated TCR beta chains were confirmed in vitro to be specific for cytomegalovirus antigens. All 110 or so repertoires were used to score co-occurrence in the validation cohort in a later analysis, because that analysis had no HLA typing for the cohort. Most TCR sequences were seen in very few donors, while some public TCRs were found in many individuals. In both the original and validation cohorts, the classifier was reported to diagnose cytomegalovirus status with high specificity and sensitivity. A later analysis found that TCRs clustered in the first cohort also tended to co-occur in the 95 to 150 validation repertoires, with approximately 94% of cluster scores above 0. According to the authors, the approach could potentially be generalized to other disease states and immunological phenotypes.

Preparation of the library involved the immunoSEQ multiplex PCR assay. Per the authors' processing: To diagnose cytomegalovirus status from the catalog of TCR beta chain sequences, a statistical classification framework was built. In TCRdb, the immuneACCESS table is reduced to in-frame sequences with V and J assigned. These tables do not hold every clone; where another copy was compared, an unresolved V gene accounts for under half, and the others remain unexplained. That table furnishes V, J and clone size, whereas the DNA furnished D and trimming. The table for this sample lists roughly 330,000 clones; about nine tenths of them were counted only once. Roughly 1.1% of the sample is held by the ten biggest clonotypes. The donors were included in the validation cohort of 120 subjects, a group kept apart from the roughly 700-subject first cohort. The sequencing input was PBMCs. This clonotype was sampled from a woman younger than 45 in good health and CMV-seropositive.

The DNA reads as follows: TGTGCCAGCAAAGTCAGGGACAGGTCCTGGCCACCGTTCGAGCAGTACTTC. The encoded protein is CASKVRDRSWPPFEQYF. The V and J segments used are TRBV2 and TRBJ2-7; TRBD1 matches 8 bases in the middle. Spanning cysteine to phenylalanine, the CDR3 consists of 17 amino acids. The only DNA kept is the CDR3, 51 bases in frame from the first base. In the germline V gene, CDR1 corresponds to SNHLY and CDR2 to FYNNEI. V lost 7 bases and J lost 6 bases, and the count of bases not matched to a germline gene is 20.